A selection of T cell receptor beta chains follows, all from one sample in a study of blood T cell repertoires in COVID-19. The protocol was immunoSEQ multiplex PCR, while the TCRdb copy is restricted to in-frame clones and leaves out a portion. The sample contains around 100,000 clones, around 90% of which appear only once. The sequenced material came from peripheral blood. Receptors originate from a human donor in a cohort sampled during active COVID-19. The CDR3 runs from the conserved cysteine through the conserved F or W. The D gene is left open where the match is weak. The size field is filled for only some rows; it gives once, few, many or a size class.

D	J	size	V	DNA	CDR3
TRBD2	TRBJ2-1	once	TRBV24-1	TGTGCCACAGCTGCTAGCGGGAGACCCTACAATGAGCAGTTCTTC	CATAASGRPYNEQFF
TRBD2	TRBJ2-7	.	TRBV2	TGTGCCAGCAGCTCTACCCCGGGACTACCCAGCGGAGCCGAGCAGTACTTC	CASSSTPGLPSGAEQYF
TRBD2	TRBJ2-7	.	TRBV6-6	TGTGCCAGCAGGAACTTGCGGGGGGGGAACTACGAGCAGTACTTC	CASRNLRGGNYEQYF
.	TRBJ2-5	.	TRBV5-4	TGTGCCAGCAGCTTGAAAGGCAATAGCCGAGAGACCCAGTACTTC	CASSLKGNSRETQYF
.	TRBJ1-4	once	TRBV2	TGTGCCAGCAGTGTCCAGGGGCTAGCTAATGAAAAACTGTTTTTT	CASSVQGLANEKLFF
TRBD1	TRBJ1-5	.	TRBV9	TGTGCCAGCAGCCCAGGGGGCGCGGGCAATCAGCCCCAGCATTTT	CASSPGGAGNQPQHF
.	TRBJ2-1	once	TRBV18	TGTGCCAGCTCACTCCGGGAGAAACCCTACAATGAGCAGTTCTTC	CASSLREKPYNEQFF
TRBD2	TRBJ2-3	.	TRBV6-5	TGTGCCAGCATGGGAGCGGGGGGGCTGGTTACGCAGTATTTT	CASMGAGGLVTQYF
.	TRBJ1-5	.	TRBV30	TGTGCCTGGAGTGTCGGGGGGCTGGGCAATCAGCCCCAGCATTTT	CAWSVGGLGNQPQHF
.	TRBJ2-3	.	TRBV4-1	TGCGCCAGCAGCCAACCGATGGGCGGGGGCCCAGATACGCAGTATTTT	CASSQPMGGGPDTQYF
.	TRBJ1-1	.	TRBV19	TGTGCCAGTAGTATCCCGGGGTCCACTGAAGCTTTCTTT	CASSIPGSTEAFF
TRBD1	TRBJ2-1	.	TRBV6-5	TGTGCCAGCAACCGGCAGGGGGCCTTGTGGGAGCAGTTCTTC	CASNRQGALWEQFF
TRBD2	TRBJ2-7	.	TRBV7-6	TGTGCCAGCAGCTCTAGCGGGGGGCCAGAGGAGCAGTACTTC	CASSSSGGPEEQYF
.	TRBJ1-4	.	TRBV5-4	TGTGCCAGCAGCTTGGACCGAGCTAATGAAAAACTGTTTTTT	CASSLDRANEKLFF
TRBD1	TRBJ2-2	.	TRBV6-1	TGTGCCAGCAGTGGACCGGGACAGGCGAACACCGGGGAGCTGTTTTTT	CASSGPGQANTGELFF
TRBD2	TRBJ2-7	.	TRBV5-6	TGTGCCAGCAGCTTGGAGGAGCGGGGGACCTCCTACGAGCAGTACTTC	CASSLEERGTSYEQYF
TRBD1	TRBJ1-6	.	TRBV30	TGTGCCTGGAGTTCCACCCGGACAGGGGGCAGATCACCCCTCCACTTT	CAWSSTRTGGRSPLHF
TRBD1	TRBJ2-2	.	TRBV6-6	TGTGCCAGCAATGGGGACAGGGGAGTAACCGGGGAGCTGTTTTTT	CASNGDRGVTGELFF
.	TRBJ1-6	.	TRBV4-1	TGCGCCAGCAGCCAGGGCAGTAATTCACCCCTCCACTTT	CASSQGSNSPLHF
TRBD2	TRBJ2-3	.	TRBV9	TGTGCCAGCAGCGCCGTCACTAGCGTCACAGATACGCAGTATTTT	CASSAVTSVTDTQYF
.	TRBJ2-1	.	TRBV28	TGTGCCAGCAGTCCTCCTCCGGGTGAGCAGTTCTTC	CASSPPPGEQFF